This record covers a single T cell receptor beta chain. This entry is derived from a study of T-cell reconstitution after alpha-beta-depleted transplantation in children. Preparation of the TCRbeta library used unique molecular identifiers. TCRdb analysed the PCR reads with MiXCR anew, one entry per CDR3 protein. The sample lists fewer than 200,000 distinct CDR3 sequences, around 6.8% seen once, with more than 2.5% in the top ten. Trimming at V came to 6 bases and at J to 10 bases, leaving 16 bases not matched to a gene. Germline values: CDR1 KGHSH, CDR2 LQKENI. The CDR3 has 16 residues. The chain is built from TRBV18 and TRBJ2-1; TRBD2 aligns across 9 bases. The clonotype originates from a human donor who donated a stem cell graft to a child with Wiskott-Aldrich syndrome. This sample comprised PBMCs from the stem cell graft donor, obtained from the stem cell graft. The CDR3, as DNA: TGTGCCAGCTCGCCCACCGGGACTAGCTCCCGCCGAGAGCAGTTCTTC. It encodes CASSPTGTSSRREQFF.